A selection of T cell receptor beta chains follows, all from one sample in a study of glioma-infiltrating T cells after dendritic cell vaccination. Measured with immunoSEQ multiplex PCR; TCRdb has only the in-frame clones, and not every one. Of more than 85,000 clones listed, 85% to 90% are singletons. The source was blood, collected before dendritic cell vaccination. These receptors originate from a human donor with glioblastoma. The CDR3 runs from the conserved cysteine through the conserved F or W.

j_call v_call cdr3_aa
TRBJ1-2 TRBV15 CATSRDPQAGSGGYTF
TRBJ2-3 TRBV5-1 CASSRKRTTLTVPDTQYF
TRBJ2-7 TRBV7-9 CASSPRGDRGYEQYF
TRBJ1-4 TRBV27 CASSLFSATNEKLFF
TRBJ1-1 TRBV7-2 CASSVTWNTEAFF
TRBJ2-7 TRBV2 CASSERGIWYF
TRBJ2-1 TRBV7-3 CASSPVRGAGGNEQFF
TRBJ1-3 TRBV5-1 CASSWEQGSGNTIYF
TRBJ2-7 TRBV11-2 CASSPPGDSSYEQYF
TRBJ1-2 TRBV4-3 CASSHNQGDYGYTF
TRBJ1-6 TRBV5-1 CASSLGTGVSPLHF
TRBJ2-5 TRBV7-8 CASSPSEGDQETQYF
TRBJ1-1 TRBV5-1 CASSFLIQGGEAFF
TRBJ1-2 TRBV5-4 CASNTILDYGYTF